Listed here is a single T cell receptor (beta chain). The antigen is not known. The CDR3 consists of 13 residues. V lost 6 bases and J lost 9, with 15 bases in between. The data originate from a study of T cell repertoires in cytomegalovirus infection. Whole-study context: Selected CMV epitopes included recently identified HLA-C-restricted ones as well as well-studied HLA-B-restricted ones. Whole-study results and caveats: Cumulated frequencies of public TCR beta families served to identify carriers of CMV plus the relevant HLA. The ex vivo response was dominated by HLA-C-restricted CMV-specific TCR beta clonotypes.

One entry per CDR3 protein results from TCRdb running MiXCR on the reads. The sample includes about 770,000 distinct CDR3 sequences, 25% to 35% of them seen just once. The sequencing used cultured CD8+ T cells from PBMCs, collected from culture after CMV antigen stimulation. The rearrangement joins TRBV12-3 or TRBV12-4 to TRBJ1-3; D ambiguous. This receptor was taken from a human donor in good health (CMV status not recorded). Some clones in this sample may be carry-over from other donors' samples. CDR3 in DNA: TGTGCCAGCAGCTTGCCTACGTCGTCCACCATATATTTT. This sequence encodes CASSLPTSSTIYF.